Shown below are 27 T cell receptor beta chains from a single sample sequenced in a study of T cell responses to AZD1222 COVID-19 vaccine (dated by TCRdb to the early 2020s). Libraries came from the immunoSEQ multiplex PCR assay. Not all clones reach the TCRdb copy of this immuneACCESS table, which keeps in-frame sequences only. Checked studies attribute under half of the gap to unresolved V genes and leave the rest unexplained. Counted in this sample were about 120,000 clones; 93% of them appeared once. About 3% of the sample is taken by the ten largest. The time point label for this specimen denotes: baseline before first vaccination. The sample here was peripheral blood, taken on day 0 of AZD1222 vaccination. The receptors stem from an adult in good health.

This chain joins TRBV27 and TRBJ2-5; 7 bases match TRBD2. V lost 5 bases, J lost 3 bases, and 0 bases stayed unmatched. Looked up from germline, CDR1 is MNHEY and CDR2 is SMNVEV (reference sequence). This CDR3 has 12 residues. The DNA for the CDR3 is TGTGCCAGCAGTGGGGGGGAAGAGACCCAGTACTTC. It codes for CASSGGEETQYF.

The V call is TRBV15, the J call TRBJ1-2; no clear D gene. The CDR3 is 13 amino acids. Trimming left V 3 bases short and J 4 bases short, with 9 bases between. Germline-derived CDR1 and CDR2 are LNHNV and YYDKDF (reference sequence). CDR3 DNA sequence: TGTGCCACCAGCAGGGACCCACCCTATGGCTACACCTTC. It translates to CATSRDPPYGYTF.

The V and J genes are TRBV6-5 and TRBJ2-5; 10 bases map to TRBD2. V was clipped by 7 bases and J by 7 bases; unmatched bases: 12. Germline CDR1 and CDR2: MNHEY and SVGAGI. The CDR3 consists of 15 residues. The CDR3 is CASKGSGRARGTQYF. Here the CDR3 DNA reads TGTGCCAGCAAAGGAAGCGGGAGGGCTAGGGGGACCCAGTACTTC.

V usage is TRBV7-9 and J usage is TRBJ1-4, with D tentatively TRBD1 (5 bases). V lost 2 bases, J lost 7 bases, and 8 bases lay in between. Germline loops: CDR1 SEHNR, CDR2 FQNEAQ (reference sequence). The CDR3 is made up of 13 amino acids. CDR3 protein: CASSLFQGEKLFF. For the CDR3, the DNA is TGTGCCAGCAGCTTATTTCAGGGTGAAAAACTGTTTTTT.

The rearrangement uses TRBV5-1 and TRBJ2-3; D is possibly TRBD1 (5 bases). The CDR3 totals 14 residues. V was cut by 4 bases and J by 0 bases, with 9 bases left in between. Germline loops: CDR1 SGHRS, CDR2 YFSETQ. CDR3 sequence reads: CASSEQASTDTQYF. CDR3 sequence (DNA): TGCGCCAGCAGCGAACAGGCTAGCACAGATACGCAGTATTTT. Combining the CDR3 with reference TRBV5-1 and TRBJ2-3 gives the whole variable domain KAGVTQTPRYLIKTRGQQVTLSCSPISGHRSVSWYQQTPGQGLQFLFEYFSETQRNKGNFPGRFSGRQFSNSRSEMNVSTLELGDSALYLCASSEQASTDTQYFGPGTRLTVL.

The rearrangement links TRBV5-1 to TRBJ2-3; 8 bases are shared with TRBD2. The CDR3 spans 16 residues. J was trimmed by 1 base and V by 4 bases; bases with no gene match: 8. Germline V gives CDR1 SGHRS, CDR2 YFSETQ. CDR3 amino acids: CASSTATSGGTDTQYF. The CDR3 coding sequence is TGCGCCAGCAGCACCGCCACTAGCGGCGGCACAGATACGCAGTATTTT.

A single count supports this clone. The chain recombines TRBV29-1 with TRBJ1-2; D gene ambiguous. V lost 4 bases, J lost 1 base, and 10 bases lay in between. The CDR3 covers 13 residues. CDR1 and CDR2 (germline): SQVTM, ANQGSEA. CDR3 sequence (DNA): TGCAGCGTTGGGCACAGTTTTAACTATGGCTACACCTTC. Translated: CSVGHSFNYGYTF.

The chain is built from TRBV27 and TRBJ2-2; no definite D call. Looked up from germline, CDR1 is MNHEY and CDR2 is SMNVEV (reference sequence). The germline V and J ends were trimmed by 4 bases and 4 bases, with 7 bases remaining between them. The CDR3 is made up of 13 amino acids. The CDR3, as DNA: TGTGCCAGCAGTTCAACTTTCACCGGGGAGCTGTTTTTT. This sequence encodes CASSSTFTGELFF.

This clone has just one count. The chain combines TRBV3-1 (or the pseudogene TRBV3-2) with TRBJ1-2; TRBD1 might be the D (5 bases). The CDR3 loop spans 14 amino acids. The germline V gene has CDR1 LGHDT and CDR2 YNNKEL (reference sequence). V lost 3 bases, J lost 3 bases, and 11 bases lay in between. The CDR3 reads CASSQAGMHYGYTF. In DNA, the CDR3 is TGTGCCAGCAGCCAGGCAGGGATGCACTATGGCTACACCTTC.

This chain joins TRBV7-2 and TRBJ2-1; TRBD2 agrees at 9 bases. V lost 1 base to trimming and J lost 4 bases; unmatched junction nucleotides: 2. The CDR3 totals 15 residues. Germline V gene data show CDR1 as SGHTA and CDR2 as FQGNSA. In nucleotides, the CDR3 is TGTGCCAGCAGCTTAGATAGCGGGGGTTACAATGAGCAGTTCTTC. The encoded protein is CASSLDSGGYNEQFF.

J is TRBJ1-1 and V is TRBV27; D gene ambiguous. Deletions cut 0 bases from V and 0 bases from J, with 5 bases between. This CDR3 has 14 amino acids. The V gene's germline CDR1 is MNHEY and CDR2 SMNVEV (reference sequence). CDR3 nucleotides: TGTGCCAGCAGTTTATCTAAGATGAACACTGAAGCTTTCTTT. Its protein is CASSLSKMNTEAFF.

The CDR3 nucleotides are TGTGCCAGTAGTATTGTTGGAGATAACTATGGCTACACCTTC. This translates into CASSIVGDNYGYTF. This chain links TRBV19 with TRBJ1-2; D not resolved. Per the germline V gene, CDR1 is LNHDA and CDR2 is SQIVND (reference sequence). The CDR3 length is 14 residues. V was pared by 3 bases and J by 1 base, with 9 bases between.

The rearrangement links TRBV3-1 (or the pseudogene TRBV3-2) to TRBJ1-2; D might be TRBD1 (6 bases). The CDR3 has 14 residues. Deletions cut 7 bases from V and 4 bases from J, with 16 bases between. CDR1 and CDR2 (germline): LGHDT, YNNKEL (reference sequence). As DNA, the CDR3 is TGTGCCAGCACTCCGGGACACGGGGTCTATGGCTACACCTTC. Protein: CASTPGHGVYGYTF.

The chain has TRBV27 and TRBJ2-7; 8 bases map to TRBD1. The CDR3 runs 15 residues. CDR1 MNHEY and CDR2 SMNVEV come from the germline V gene (reference sequence). The ends lost 7 bases at V and 7 bases at J; junction bases unmatched: 15. The CDR3, as DNA: TGTGCCAGCACTATTGACCCTGGACAGGGCCGAGAGCAGTACTTC. Residues: CASTIDPGQGREQYF.

The chain has TRBV6-5 and TRBJ1-4; possible D gene TRBD1, 6 bases. The CDR3 has 14 amino acids. The V gene lost 6 bases and the J gene lost 7 bases, with 15 bases spanning the gap. Germline lookup yields CDR1 MNHEY and CDR2 SVGAGI. The CDR3 region has the DNA TGTGCCAGCAGAGCCAGGGGCTTCGGTGAAAAACTGTTTTTT. Translated: CASRARGFGEKLFF.

This chain joins TRBV9 and TRBJ2-5; D possibly corresponds to TRBD2 (5 bases). CDR3 size: 15 residues. Trimming removed 3 bases at V and 1 base at J, with 13 bases between. The germline V gene encodes CDR1 SGDLS and CDR2 YYNGEE. This CDR3 reads CASSGTAGGQETQYF. CDR3 in DNA: TGTGCCAGCAGCGGGACCGCGGGCGGCCAAGAGACCCAGTACTTC.

The rearrangement links TRBV14 to TRBJ2-2, with 8 bases fitting TRBD2. The CDR3 totals 17 residues. Germline V gene lookup returns CDR1 SGHDN and CDR2 FVKESK. V was pared by 2 bases and J by 8 bases, with 13 bases of the junction left unmatched. For the CDR3, the DNA is TGTGCCAGCAGCCAACCCCCCGGGACTAGAGGGGAGGGGGAGCTGTTTTTT. Translated, it gives CASSQPPGTRGEGELFF. The complete variable domain, with remaining parts taken from reference TRBV14 and TRBJ2-2, reads EAGVTQFPSHSVIEKGQTVTLRCDPISGHDNLYWYRRVMGKEIKFLLHFVKESKQDESGMPNNRFLAERTGGTYSTLKVQPAELEDSGVYFCASSQPPGTRGEGELFFGEGSRLTVL.

The V call is TRBV7-9, the J call TRBJ1-2, with D maybe TRBD1 (5 bases). The CDR3 is 12 amino acids. V was shortened by 3 bases and J by 6 bases, with 8 bases between the two germline ends. Germline assignment: CDR1 SEHNR and CDR2 FQNEAQ (reference sequence). CDR3 in amino acids: CASSLGENGYTF. CDR3 DNA: TGTGCCAGCAGCTTGGGGGAGAATGGCTACACCTTC.

This chain connects TRBV9 to TRBJ2-7; tentative D call: TRBD2 (6 bases). V was trimmed by 2 bases and J by 0 bases, leaving 9 bases between them. Germline assignment: CDR1 SGDLS and CDR2 YYNGEE. The CDR3 loop spans 14 amino acids. The CDR3 loop reads CASSVTSNSYEQYF. The DNA for the CDR3 is TGTGCCAGCAGCGTCACTAGCAACTCCTACGAGCAGTACTTC.

The gene calls are TRBV7-3 and TRBJ2-3; D call uncertain. The V end was cut by 2 bases, the J end by 4 bases, with 10 bases between. Germline V lookup: CDR1 SGHTA, CDR2 FQGTGA. This CDR3 has 14 residues. The CDR3 nucleotides are TGTGCCAGCAGCTTATTCGGGTTCCCAGATACGCAGTATTTT. This gives the protein CASSLFGFPDTQYF.

This rearrangement joins TRBV29-1 to TRBJ1-1; 7 nucleotides line up with TRBD1. The J segment lost 2 bases and the V segment lost 8 bases, leaving 8 bases of the junction unmatched. CDR1 SQVTM and CDR2 ANQGSEA come from the germline V gene. This CDR3 spans 13 amino acids. The CDR3 DNA is TGCAGCATTTCCTCAGGGGGAAACACTGAAGCTTTCTTT. As protein: CSISSGGNTEAFF.

The chain combines TRBV6-1 with TRBJ1-3, with D possibly TRBD1 on 6 matching bases. CDR3 length: 15 amino acids. The V gene's germline CDR1 is MNHNS and CDR2 SASEGT. V lost 2 bases, J lost 1 base, and 9 bases lay in between. This CDR3 reads CASSERQASGNTIYF. The DNA for the CDR3 is TGTGCCAGCAGTGAAAGACAGGCATCTGGAAACACCATATATTTT.

This chain uses TRBV19 with TRBJ1-5; 7 bases are shared with TRBD1. J gave up 5 bases and V 3 bases, and 7 bases lay outside the gene matches. Per germline, CDR1 LNHDA and CDR2 SQIVND (reference sequence). The CDR3 consists of 15 residues. This CDR3 is CASSISTGLDQPQHF. CDR3 nucleotide sequence: TGTGCCAGTAGTATCTCGACAGGGCTAGATCAGCCCCAGCATTTT.

The rearrangement uses TRBV7-9 and TRBJ1-3; D is unresolved. This CDR3 has 14 residues. The V gene's germline CDR1 is SEHNR and CDR2 FQNEAQ (reference sequence). Between the trimmed V and J ends, which lost 0 bases and 2 bases, there was a span of 5 bases. The CDR3 DNA reads TGTGCCAGCAGCTTAGCAGGAACTGGAAACACCATATATTTT. Residues: CASSLAGTGNTIYF.

The V call is TRBV28, the J call TRBJ2-2, with a possible D match to TRBD2 (6 bases). Trimming took 6 bases from V and 6 from J, leaving 20 bases between them. The CDR3 extends over 16 amino acids. Looked up from germline, CDR1 is MDHEN and CDR2 is SYDVKM. CDR3 amino acids: CASSLVPGRSAGELFF. CDR3 DNA: TGTGCCAGCAGCCTAGTGCCAGGGAGGAGCGCCGGGGAGCTGTTTTTT.

The genes are TRBV27 and TRBJ1-2, with D tentatively TRBD1 (6 bases). CDR1 is MNHEY and CDR2 is SMNVEV in the germline V gene (reference sequence). V gave up 3 bases and J gave up 0 bases, with 11 bases separating them. The CDR3 has 15 amino acids. The DNA of the CDR3 is TGTGCCAGCAGTTTTAGCAGGGGCTCTAACTATGGCTACACCTTC. Its protein product is CASSFSRGSNYGYTF.

The chain links TRBV5-1 to TRBJ2-5; D is perhaps TRBD1 (6 bases). The CDR3 contains 14 residues. CDR1 is SGHRS and CDR2 is YFSETQ in the germline V gene. With 3 bases removed from V and 5 bases from J, the gap between germline ends came to 14 bases. The CDR3 region is CASSSDSAAETQYF. CDR3 DNA sequence: TGCGCCAGCAGCTCGGACAGCGCCGCGGAGACCCAGTACTTC.